This T cell receptor beta chain was obtained from a study of T cell responses to AZD1222 COVID-19 vaccine. Data came from immunoSEQ multiplex PCR; TCRdb stores just in-frame clones and leaves some out. The sample includes some 250,000 clones, 90% to 95% of them seen just once. Pooled samples include second doses given at about 4 or 12 weeks. A remark on this clone: Its antigen is not known.

CDR3 length: 14 residues. Germline loops: CDR1 SGHRS, CDR2 YFSETQ. Trimming removed 0 bases from V and 9 bases from J, with 13 bases in between. Points from the study as a whole: Donors were mostly white British, more females; clonal diversity possibly underestimated. Nearly half of spike-specific TCRs reportedly target variant regions that are unmutated in the B.1.351 and B.1.1.7 variants.

The TCR comes from an adult who received the AZD1222 COVID-19 vaccine. The input for sequencing was peripheral blood, taken 28 days after the second AZD1222 dose. The chain joins TRBV5-1 to TRBJ2-1; possibly TRBD2 for D (6 bases). CDR3 DNA: TGCGCCAGCAGCTTGGATTGGAGGGCTGGTGAGCAGTTCTTC. It yields the protein CASSLDWRAGEQFF.